This T cell receptor beta chain stems from a study of blood T cells in healthy people across ages. General study findings and limits: Roughly linear age-related decline in beta diversity appeared, significant by age roughly 40.

Per germline, CDR1 KGHDR and CDR2 SFDVKD. CDR3 length equals 15 residues. Trimming removed 0 bases at V and 3 bases at J, with 11 bases between. In this sample, this clonotype turned up a few times. Its antigen is still unknown. The second PCR ran 7 to 11 cycles with a sample-barcoded 5' primer and J-beta primers. MiXCR, run by TCRdb on the 5' RACE reads, gives a single entry per CDR3 protein. This table holds roughly 1,700,000 distinct CDR3 sequences, 25% to 30% found once. Each of the donors had roughly 10 milliliters of peripheral blood drawn into EDTA-treated Vacutainer tubes. Each sample yielded at least 5.5 micrograms of PBMC total RNA.

The clonotype comes from a woman in her 30s in good health. The chain uses TRBV24-1 and TRBJ2-7; D is ambiguous. The sequencing sample was made of blood. CDR3 residues: CATSDLRQANYEQYF. CDR3 bases: TGTGCCACCAGTGATTTGCGCCAGGCTAACTACGAGCAGTACTTC.